This T cell receptor (beta chain) was sequenced during a study of blood T cells in healthy people across ages. The study, taken as a whole, reports: Because sorting was not performed, PBMCs prevented conclusive naive versus antigen-experienced comparison.

The CDR3 loop spans 15 amino acids. The V and J ends lost 0 bases and 5 bases, in that order; junction bases with no gene match: 6. From germline, CDR1 is DFQATT and CDR2 SNEGSKA (reference sequence). This clonotype was picked up many times. The antigen is undetermined. Through a sample-barcoded 5' primer and a J-beta primer mix, a second PCR was run for roughly 7 to 12 cycles. Each CDR3 protein is one row after TCRdb ran MiXCR on the 5' RACE reads. The table shows roughly 1.7 million distinct CDR3 sequences, with about 32% occurring only once. Per individual sample, total RNA of at least 5 micrograms was extracted.

This receptor was taken from a woman in her twenties or thirties in good health. The sequencing input was blood. The V and J genes are TRBV20-1 and TRBJ2-1; 8 bases match TRBD2. The CDR3 DNA sequence: TGCAGTGCTAGAGATAAGGAGACTAGCGACAATGAGCAGTTCTTC. This gives the protein CSARDKETSDNEQFF.